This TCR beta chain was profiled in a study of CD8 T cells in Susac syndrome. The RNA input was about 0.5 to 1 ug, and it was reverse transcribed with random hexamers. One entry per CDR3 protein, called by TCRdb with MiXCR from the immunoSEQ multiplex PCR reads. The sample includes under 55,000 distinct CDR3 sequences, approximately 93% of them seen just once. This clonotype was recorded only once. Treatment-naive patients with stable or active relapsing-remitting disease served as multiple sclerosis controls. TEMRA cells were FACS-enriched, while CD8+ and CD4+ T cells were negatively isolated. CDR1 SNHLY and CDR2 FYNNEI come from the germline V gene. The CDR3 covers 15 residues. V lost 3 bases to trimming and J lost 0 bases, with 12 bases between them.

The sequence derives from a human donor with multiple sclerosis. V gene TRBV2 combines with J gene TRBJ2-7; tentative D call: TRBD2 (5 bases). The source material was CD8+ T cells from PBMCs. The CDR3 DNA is TGTGCCAGCAGTGAGTTGGGAACTAGCTCCTACGAGCAGTACTTC. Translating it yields CASSELGTSSYEQYF.